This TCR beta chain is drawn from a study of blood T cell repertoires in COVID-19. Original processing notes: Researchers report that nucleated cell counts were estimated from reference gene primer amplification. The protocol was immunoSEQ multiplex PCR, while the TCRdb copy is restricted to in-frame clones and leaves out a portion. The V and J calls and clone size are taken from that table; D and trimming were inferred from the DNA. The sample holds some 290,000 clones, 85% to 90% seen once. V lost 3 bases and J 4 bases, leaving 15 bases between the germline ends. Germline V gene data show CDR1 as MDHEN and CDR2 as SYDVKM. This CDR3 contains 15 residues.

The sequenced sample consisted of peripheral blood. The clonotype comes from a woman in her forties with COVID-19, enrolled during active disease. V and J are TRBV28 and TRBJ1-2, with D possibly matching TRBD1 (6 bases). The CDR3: CASSFPRTDRYGYTF. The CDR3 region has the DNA TGTGCCAGCAGTTTCCCCCGGACAGACCGCTATGGCTACACCTTC.